Below are 3 T cell receptor delta chains sequenced from a single sample in a study of human gamma delta and Vdelta1 T cells (dated by TCRdb to 2017 to 2018). Their cognate antigens are unknown. Library prep was done by PCR. TCRdb lists the instrument as Illumina MiSeq. Clones were re-identified by TCRdb from the public reads with CATT, and rows with the same DNA were merged. The sample table records some 13,000 delta-chain clones; around 49% of these occur just once. Jointly, the top ten make up approximately 1.5% of the sample. The sequenced sample consisted of Vdelta1 gamma-delta T cells from blood grown in culture (DOT cells). The sample's cell subset or site, from its label and the paper: Delta One T cells, in vitro expanded/differentiated Vd1+ gamma-delta T cells. These receptors were obtained from a human donor in good health.

This clone was picked up a small number of times. The chain carries TRDV1 and TRDJ1; no reliable D call. V was cut by 3 bases and J by 0 bases, with 23 bases left in between. This CDR3 has 19 amino acids. Germline V gene lookup returns CDR1 TSWWSYY and CDR2 QGS. CDR3 nucleotide sequence: TGTGCTCTTGGGGAGAGTGTGGGCGACCCCTATATACACACCGATAAACTCATCTTT. Its protein product is CALGESVGDPYIHTDKLIF.

This chain connects TRDV1 to TRDJ1; D ambiguous. The germline gives CDR1 TSWWSYY, CDR2 QGS. The length of the CDR3 is 15 residues. V lost 5 bases and J lost 0, with 13 bases in between. Here the CDR3 reads CALGNRGRDTDKLIF. CDR3 DNA: TGTGCTCTTGGGAACCGGGGTAGGGACACCGATAAACTCATCTTT.

The V and J genes are TRDV1 and TRDJ1; possible D gene TRDD2, 5 bases. CDR3 length: 15 amino acids. Germline V gene sequence: CDR1 TSWWSYY, CDR2 QGS. V lost 6 bases and J lost 2, with 16 bases in between. CDR3 DNA sequence: TGTGCTCTTGGTCCCCCTCCTTCAGGAACCGATAAACTCATCTTT. This translates into CALGPPPSGTDKLIF.